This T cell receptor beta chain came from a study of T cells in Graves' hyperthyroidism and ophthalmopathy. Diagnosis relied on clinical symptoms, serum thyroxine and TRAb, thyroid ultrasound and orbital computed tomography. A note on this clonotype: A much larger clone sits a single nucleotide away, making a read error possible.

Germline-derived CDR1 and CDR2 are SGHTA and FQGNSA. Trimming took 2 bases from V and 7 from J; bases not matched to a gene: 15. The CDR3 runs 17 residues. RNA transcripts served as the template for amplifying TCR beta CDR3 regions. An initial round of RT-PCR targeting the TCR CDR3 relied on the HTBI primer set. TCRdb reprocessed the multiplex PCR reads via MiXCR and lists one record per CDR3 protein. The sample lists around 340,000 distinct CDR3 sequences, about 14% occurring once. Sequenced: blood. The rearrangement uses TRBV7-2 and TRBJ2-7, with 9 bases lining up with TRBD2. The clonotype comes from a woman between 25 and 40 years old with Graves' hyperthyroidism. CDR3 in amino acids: CASSLTVGLAGFTEQYF. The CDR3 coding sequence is TGTGCCAGCAGCTTAACAGTGGGCCTAGCGGGATTCACGGAGCAGTACTTC.